The rows below give T cell receptor beta chains drawn from one sample of a study of memory CD4+ T cells and cytomegalovirus serostatus. The protocol was immunoSEQ multiplex PCR, while the TCRdb copy is restricted to in-frame clones and leaves out a portion. The sample records about 75,000 clones, roughly 78% being singletons. Input material: memory CD4+ T cells from blood. The source is an adult in good health and CMV-seropositive. The CDR3 runs from the conserved cysteine through the conserved F or W. D genes are given only for firm matches. Size is stated for part of the rows, as once, few or many counts, or as a class when the clone is expanded.

j_call clone_size v_call d_call cdr3_aa cdr3_nt
TRBJ1-3 . TRBV11-2 . CASSLIAGAGNTIYF TGTGCCAGCAGCTTAATAGCAGGGGCTGGAAACACCATATATTTT
TRBJ2-3 . TRBV7-2 TRBD2 CASSFGTSGATDTQYF TGTGCCAGCAGTTTTGGGACTAGCGGGGCCACAGATACGCAGTATTTT
TRBJ1-2 once TRBV5-1 TRBD1 CASSLRDRDPIGYTF TGCGCCAGCAGCTTGAGGGACAGGGATCCTATAGGCTACACCTTC
TRBJ2-1 . TRBV11-2 . CASSLDQGSSYNEQFF TGTGCCAGCAGCTTAGATCAGGGGAGCTCCTACAATGAGCAGTTCTTC
TRBJ1-1 once TRBV2 . CASSATGKTTEAFF TGTGCCAGCAGTGCTACAGGGAAGACCACTGAAGCTTTCTTT
TRBJ2-1 . TRBV10-3 . CAISESGEQFF TGTGCCATCAGTGAGTCGGGGGAGCAGTTCTTC
TRBJ2-3 . TRBV5-1 TRBD1 CASSYYGTGANTDTQYF TGCGCCAGCAGCTACTACGGGACAGGGGCTAACACAGATACGCAGTATTTT
TRBJ1-2 few TRBV29-1 . CSVAAYSSYGYTF TGCAGCGTTGCAGCCTACTCCTCCTATGGCTACACCTTC
TRBJ1-2 . TRBV6-1 . CASTPSVYGYTF TGTGCCAGCACCCCTTCGGTTTATGGCTACACCTTC
TRBJ2-7 . TRBV7-2 TRBD1 CASSWDSISSYEQYF TGTGCCAGCAGCTGGGACAGCATCTCCTCCTACGAGCAGTACTTC
TRBJ1-2 few TRBV29-1 . CSVEAFSGAGYTF TGCAGCGTTGAAGCCTTCTCTGGGGCTGGCTACACCTTC
TRBJ2-7 . TRBV5-4 TRBD2 CASSRLAGGLYEQYF TGTGCCAGCAGCCGGCTAGCGGGGGGGCTTTACGAGCAGTACTTC
TRBJ2-2 . TRBV19 . CASSIRRASVGTGELFF TGTGCCAGTAGTATACGCAGGGCTTCCGTGGGGACCGGGGAGCTGTTTTTT
TRBJ1-1 . TRBV5-1 . CASSDLMNTEAFF TGCGCCAGCAGCGATCTGATGAACACTGAAGCTTTCTTT
TRBJ1-1 few TRBV30 . CAWSVRLGSLDTEAFF TGTGCCTGGAGTGTACGTTTGGGTTCCTTGGACACTGAAGCTTTCTTT
TRBJ2-1 . TRBV10-3 TRBD2 CAIQTSGSSGEQFF TGTGCCATTCAGACTAGCGGGAGTTCCGGAGAGCAGTTCTTC
TRBJ1-1 . TRBV2 . CASRRTDQVPEAFF TGTGCCAGCAGGCGGACAGATCAAGTACCAGAAGCTTTCTTT
TRBJ2-5 . TRBV7-2 TRBD2 CASSLRGLAGETQYF TGTGCCAGCAGCTTACGGGGACTAGCGGGAGAGACCCAGTACTTC
TRBJ2-7 . TRBV27 . CASSLLASGSSYEQYF TGTGCCAGCAGTTTATTGGCCTCCGGTAGCTCCTACGAGCAGTACTTC
TRBJ2-3 . TRBV5-1 TRBD2 CASTPRAGATDTQYF TGCGCCAGCACCCCAAGAGCGGGAGCGACAGATACGCAGTATTTT
TRBJ1-4 . TRBV2 . CASVGKGEKLFF TGTGCCAGCGTGGGAAAAGGTGAAAAACTGTTTTTT
TRBJ1-1 . TRBV10-3 . CAIGGGAEAFF TGTGCCATCGGGGGAGGGGCTGAAGCTTTCTTT
TRBJ1-1 . TRBV5-6 TRBD1 CASSLAGTVGTEAFF TGTGCCAGCAGCTTGGCCGGGACAGTTGGCACTGAAGCTTTCTTT
TRBJ1-4 . TRBV7-9 . CASSLMGSGEKLFF TGTGCCAGCAGCTTAATGGGGTCTGGAGAAAAACTGTTTTTT
TRBJ2-5 . TRBV19 . CAVSVGGLKETQYF TGTGCCGTAAGCGTGGGGGGCCTGAAAGAGACCCAGTACTTC
TRBJ1-2 . TRBV5-6 TRBD1 CASSFGTASYGYTF TGTGCCAGCAGCTTCGGGACAGCCTCCTATGGCTACACCTTC
TRBJ2-6 . TRBV7-9 . CASSLKAGGRNGANVLTF TGTGCCAGCAGCTTAAAGGCAGGGGGGCGGAATGGGGCCAACGTCCTGACTTTC
TRBJ1-2 . TRBV9 . CASSVAGMGVYGYTF TGTGCCAGCAGCGTAGCCGGGATGGGCGTCTATGGCTACACCTTC
TRBJ1-2 . TRBV9 TRBD1 CASSVEDRASNYGYTF TGTGCCAGCAGCGTAGAAGACAGGGCAAGCAACTATGGCTACACCTTC
TRBJ1-2 . TRBV19 . CASRQETFYGYTF TGTGCCTCAAGACAGGAGACCTTCTATGGCTACACCTTC
TRBJ1-1 . TRBV19 . CASSFRRPGTNTEAFF TGTGCCAGTAGTTTTCGCCGGCCGGGAACAAACACTGAAGCTTTCTTT
TRBJ1-2 . TRBV30 . CAWSVNQDGYTF TGTGCCTGGAGTGTTAATCAGGATGGCTACACCTTC
TRBJ2-4 . TRBV6-7 . CATTGPNIQYF TGTGCCACCACAGGGCCAAACATTCAGTACTTC
TRBJ1-2 . TRBV20-1 . CSATQVRGYTF TGCAGTGCTACCCAGGTGAGAGGCTACACCTTC
TRBJ1-1 . TRBV2 . CASSPTPNTEAFF TGTGCCAGCAGCCCGACCCCGAACACTGAAGCTTTCTTT
TRBJ1-5 once TRBV6-6 TRBD1 CASRAPGGLNQPQHF TGTGCCAGCAGGGCGCCAGGGGGCCTAAATCAGCCCCAGCATTTT
TRBJ2-1 few TRBV5-4 . CASSVGGRISYNEQFF TGTGCCAGCAGCGTGGGGGGACGGATCTCCTACAATGAGCAGTTCTTC
TRBJ1-1 . TRBV6-6 . CASSYVEGEAFF TGTGCCAGCAGTTACGTGGAGGGGGAAGCTTTCTTT
TRBJ1-1 . TRBV11-3 TRBD1 CASSSRDSNTEAFF TGTGCCAGCAGCTCTCGGGACAGCAACACTGAAGCTTTCTTT
TRBJ1-5 . TRBV6-6 . CASSGPQPQHF TGTGCCAGCAGCGGCCCCCAGCCCCAGCATTTT
TRBJ1-2 few TRBV5-1 . CASSPSRDLNYGYTF TGCGCCAGCAGCCCGTCCCGGGACCTGAACTATGGCTACACCTTC